Presented here are 15 T cell receptor beta chains from one specimen sequenced in a study of T cell responses to AZD1222 COVID-19 vaccine. Sequencing was performed with immunoSEQ multiplex PCR; in TCRdb, only in-frame clones are kept and a portion is missing. The sample holds approximately 160,000 clones, approximately 94% seen once. Sample: peripheral blood, taken 28 days after the second AZD1222 dose. The receptors shown here come from an adult who received the AZD1222 COVID-19 vaccine.

This clone was detected only once. The genes are TRBV6-6 and TRBJ1-5, with 8 bases identical to TRBD1. V was pared by 6 bases and J by 6 bases, with 4 bases of the junction left unmatched. The germline V gene encodes CDR1 MNHNY and CDR2 SVGAGI (reference sequence). This CDR3 comprises 13 residues. The CDR3 DNA is TGTGCCAGCAGCAGACAGGGGACTCAGCCCCAGCATTTT. It codes for CASSRQGTQPQHF.

The genes are TRBV18 and TRBJ1-4, with 11 bases aligning to TRBD1. The CDR3 sequence is 14 residues long. Trimming took 6 bases from V and 6 from J; bases not matched to a gene: 3. Germline-derived CDR1 and CDR2 are KGHSH and LQKENI. CDR3 in amino acids: CASSLGQGDEKLFF. CDR3 bases: TGTGCCAGCTCGCTGGGACAGGGGGATGAAAAACTGTTTTTT.

V usage is TRBV2 and J usage is TRBJ1-2, with D tentatively TRBD1 (6 bases). The CDR3 sequence is 16 residues long. The germline V gene encodes CDR1 SNHLY and CDR2 FYNNEI. Trimming took 2 bases from V and 0 from J, leaving 13 bases between them. As DNA, the CDR3 is TGTGCCAGCAGTGAAAGGGGGACGGGGGCTAACTATGGCTACACCTTC. Protein sequence: CASSERGTGANYGYTF.

This chain joins TRBV12-3 or TRBV12-4 and TRBJ1-2; D is unclear. The CDR3 runs 13 residues. Trimming left V 10 bases short and J 4 bases short, with 16 bases between. CDR3 DNA sequence: TGTGCCATCAGCCCCAGCAGCCCCTATGGCTACACCTTC. Amino acid sequence: CAISPSSPYGYTF.

This clone was observed a few times. V gene TRBV11-2 combines with J gene TRBJ1-2; maybe TRBD1 (6 bases). The CDR3 runs to 16 residues. Germline CDR1 and CDR2: SGHAT and FQNNGV. With 1 base removed from V and 6 bases from J, the gap between germline ends came to 18 bases. In nucleotides, the CDR3 is TGTGCCAGCAGCTTAGGCCTCAGGGGTTTTAAGGATGGCTACACCTTC. Amino acids: CASSLGLRGFKDGYTF.

The V gene is TRBV18, the J gene TRBJ1-2, with unresolved D. The CDR3 runs to 13 residues. V was pared by 2 bases and J by 7 bases, with 11 bases between. Germline V CDR1 and CDR2: KGHSH, LQKENI. The CDR3 sequence: CASSPRTRIGYTF. For the CDR3, the DNA is TGTGCCAGCTCACCAAGGACGAGGATTGGCTACACCTTC.

The chain recombines TRBV30 with TRBJ2-3; the D gene could be TRBD1 or TRBD2 (5 bases each). This CDR3 is 13 amino acids long. V was cut by 5 bases and J by 1 base, with 10 bases left in between. Looked up from germline, CDR1 is GTSNPN and CDR2 is SVGIG (reference sequence). The CDR3 spells CAWGRGGTDTQYF. The CDR3, as DNA: TGTGCCTGGGGTCGAGGGGGCACAGATACGCAGTATTTT.

In DNA form, the CDR3 reads TGTGCCAGCAGCTTAAACTATTTCTCCTACGAGCAGTACTTC. Translated: CASSLNYFSYEQYF. This chain uses TRBV7-8 with TRBJ2-7; unclear D gene. The CDR3 is 14 amino acids. Trimming left V 2 bases short and J 0 bases short, with 8 bases between. The germline V gene encodes CDR1 SGHVS and CDR2 FQNEAQ.

The CDR3 loop is CAISEPPLYEQYF. In DNA, the CDR3 is TGTGCCATCAGTGAGCCCCCCCTCTACGAGCAGTACTTC. This chain links TRBV10-3 with TRBJ2-7; D ambiguous. The CDR3 covers 13 residues. From germline, CDR1 is ENHRY and CDR2 SYGVKD. V lost 2 bases and J lost 3, with 8 bases in between.

V gene TRBV9 combines with J gene TRBJ1-1; D remains unclear. The germline CDR1 and CDR2 sequences are SGDLS and YYNGEE. The CDR3 is made up of 14 amino acids. V was pared by 0 bases and J by 3 bases, with 9 bases between. CDR3 residues: CASSVVSLYTEAFF. For the CDR3, the DNA is TGTGCCAGCAGCGTAGTCTCTCTATACACTGAAGCTTTCTTT.

The rearrangement uses TRBV4-2 and TRBJ1-1; possible D gene TRBD1, 6 bases. V was cut by 7 bases and J by 1 base, with 16 bases left in between. The length of the CDR3 is 15 residues. Germline CDR1 is LGHNA and CDR2 is YNFKEQ. The DNA for the CDR3 is TGTGCCAGCACCACACAACAGGGCTCGAACACTGAAGCTTTCTTT. Its protein is CASTTQQGSNTEAFF.

CDR3 bases: TGTGCCAGCAGCCAAGATGGCCACAATGGACCCCTCCACTTT. This gives the protein CASSQDGHNGPLHF. The rearrangement links TRBV3-1 (or the pseudogene TRBV3-2) to TRBJ1-6; D unclear. Looked up from germline, CDR1 is LGHDT and CDR2 is YNNKEL (reference sequence). Deletions cut 0 bases from V and 12 bases from J, with 12 bases between. The CDR3 consists of 14 residues.

Here the CDR3 DNA reads TGCGCCAGCAGCTTGTCAGTTCCCTGGGTAGCGGACCTTCAATACGAGCAGTACTTC. Translating it yields CASSLSVPWVADLQYEQYF. The V gene is TRBV5-1, the J gene TRBJ2-7, with TRBD2 as a possible D gene (6 bases). The CDR3 loop spans 19 amino acids. With 1 base removed from V and 4 bases from J, the gap between germline ends came to 27 bases. Germline CDR1 reads SGHRS; CDR2 reads YFSETQ.

V and J are TRBV18 and TRBJ1-1; D not resolved. The V end was cut by 3 bases, the J end by 1 base, with 9 bases between. This CDR3 is 14 amino acids long. CDR1 and CDR2 from the germline V gene are KGHSH and LQKENI. For the CDR3, the DNA is TGTGCCAGCTCACCGATAGCGCGGAACACTGAAGCTTTCTTT. Encoded protein: CASSPIARNTEAFF.

J is TRBJ1-1 and V is TRBV5-1; no clear D. The CDR3 has 15 residues. Germline values: CDR1 SGHRS, CDR2 YFSETQ. The V end was cut by 0 bases, the J end by 1 base, with 10 bases between. The CDR3 spells CASSLGAPGNTEAFF. The CDR3 coding sequence is TGCGCCAGCAGCTTGGGGGCCCCAGGGAACACTGAAGCTTTCTTT.